The 12 T cell receptor beta chains below come from one sample, sequenced in a study of T cell responses to AZD1222 COVID-19 vaccine. Measured with immunoSEQ multiplex PCR; TCRdb has only the in-frame clones, and not every one. Of about 120,000 clones in the sample, roughly 89% were seen once. The sample in question was peripheral blood, obtained on day 0 of AZD1222 vaccination. Source of these receptors: an adult in good health.

This chain connects TRBV11-2 to TRBJ1-2; the match to TRBD1 covers 7 bases. The CDR3 is 16 residues long. The V segment lost 3 bases and the J segment 4 bases; nucleotides outside the gene matches: 11. Germline CDR1 reads SGHAT; CDR2 reads FQNNGV. CDR3 bases: TGTGCCAGCAGCTTGAGAGGGGGACAGCCTGGCTATGGCTACACCTTC. Its translation is CASSLRGGQPGYGYTF.

The genes are TRBV19 and TRBJ1-1; D ambiguous. Germline loops: CDR1 LNHDA, CDR2 SQIVND (reference sequence). The CDR3 runs to 15 residues. V shed 7 bases and J shed 0 bases, with 15 bases lying between them. CDR3 DNA: TGTGCCAGTACCCCTCTTGGGCATTTGAACACTGAAGCTTTCTTT. Amino acid sequence: CASTPLGHLNTEAFF.

This chain links TRBV10-1 with TRBJ2-2; TRBD2 aligns across 8 bases. Germline-derived CDR1 and CDR2 are WNHNN and SYGVQD (reference sequence). The CDR3 is 14 amino acids. The trim removed 2 bases at V and 7 bases at J, leaving 3 bases unmatched. In DNA, the CDR3 is TGCGCCAGCAGTGAGGGACTAGCATACGGGGAGCTGTTTTTT. Translated: CASSEGLAYGELFF.

V is TRBV7-9 and J is TRBJ1-1; D is unresolved. V was trimmed by 5 bases and J by 0 bases, leaving 10 bases between them. The germline V gene has CDR1 SEHNR and CDR2 FQNEAQ (reference sequence). The CDR3 is made up of 14 amino acids. CDR3 residues: CASSRTVMNTEAFF. The DNA for the CDR3 is TGTGCCAGCAGCAGGACTGTAATGAACACTGAAGCTTTCTTT.

V is TRBV28 and J is TRBJ2-2; a weak D match, TRBD1 (5 bases). CDR3 size: 17 residues. V was trimmed by 2 bases and J by 1 base, leaving 14 bases between them. The germline gives CDR1 MDHEN, CDR2 SYDVKM. In DNA, the CDR3 is TGTGCCAGCAGTTTACCCCATGGTACAGGGAACACCGGGGAGCTGTTTTTT. It encodes CASSLPHGTGNTGELFF.

This clone was recorded a few times. This chain links TRBV13 with TRBJ1-1; D uncertain. CDR1 and CDR2 (germline): PRHDT, FYEKMQ (reference sequence). Trimming stripped 0 bases from V and 8 bases from J, with 7 bases between. The CDR3 sequence is 12 residues long. CDR3 sequence (DNA): TGTGCCAGCAGCTTAGGCCCCCAAGAAGCTTTCTTT. This encodes CASSLGPQEAFF.

The gene calls are TRBV4-1 and TRBJ1-5; the D gene is possibly TRBD1 (5 bases). The CDR3 runs 15 residues. Trimming stripped 1 base from V and 4 bases from J, with 11 bases between. Germline V gene data show CDR1 as MGHRA and CDR2 as YSYEKL. The CDR3 region has the DNA TGCGCCAGCAGCCAAGTTGGGGCTGGGAATCAGCCCCAGCATTTT. Translating it yields CASSQVGAGNQPQHF.

The chain recombines TRBV7-2 with TRBJ2-3; D not resolved. V dropped 0 bases and J dropped 0 bases, with 19 bases sitting between them. This CDR3 region has 19 residues. CDR1 and CDR2 from the germline V gene are SGHTA and FQGNSA. This CDR3 reads CASSLAVSGDNPSTDTQYF. In DNA form, the CDR3 reads TGTGCCAGCAGCTTAGCGGTTTCAGGAGACAATCCTAGCACAGATACGCAGTATTTT.

The chain couples TRBV4-1 to TRBJ2-3; D tentatively fits TRBD1 or TRBD2 (6 bases each). Trimming shortened V by 1 base and J by 1 base, and 18 bases separated the two germline ends. Germline CDR1 and CDR2: MGHRA and YSYEKL. The CDR3 is made up of 18 amino acids. DNA of the CDR3: TGCGCCAGCAGCCAAGGCTACATCGGGGGCGGGGGCACAGATACGCAGTATTTT. Encoded protein: CASSQGYIGGGGTDTQYF.

This chain uses TRBV29-1 with TRBJ1-2, with D unresolved. Trimming removed 5 bases at V and 3 bases at J, with 10 bases between. Per the germline V gene, CDR1 is SQVTM and CDR2 is ANQGSEA. There are 12 residues in the CDR3. The CDR3 DNA sequence: TGCAGCGTTTACCGGGTCGACTATGGCTACACCTTC. Amino acids: CSVYRVDYGYTF.

This clone occurred a few times. The gene calls are TRBV7-3 and TRBJ2-1, with 11 positions matching TRBD2. The germline CDR1 and CDR2 sequences are SGHTA and FQGTGA. The CDR3 is made up of 15 amino acids. The V gene end was trimmed by 6 bases and the J gene end by 2 bases; junction bases not matched to a gene: 3. The CDR3 reads CASSLTSGTYNEQFF. In nucleotides, the CDR3 is TGTGCCAGCAGTTTGACTAGCGGGACCTACAATGAGCAGTTCTTC.

The chain carries TRBV5-6 and TRBJ1-3; D call uncertain. This CDR3 has 16 residues. V gave up 0 bases and J gave up 0 bases, with 10 bases separating them. Per germline, CDR1 SGHDT and CDR2 YYEEEE. The CDR3 protein is CASSLGPPLSGNTIYF. In DNA, the CDR3 is TGTGCCAGCAGCTTGGGACCGCCGCTCTCTGGAAACACCATATATTTT.